This T cell receptor (beta chain) was observed in a study of T cells after posttransplantation cyclophosphamide. The V gene lost 2 bases and the J gene lost 4 bases, with 6 bases spanning the gap. The CDR3 is 14 residues long. Germline CDR1 and CDR2: MRHNA and SNTAGT. This clone was found many times. Data came from immunoSEQ multiplex PCR; TCRdb stores just in-frame clones and leaves some out. Sampling found approximately 18,000 clones, none seen once. Treatment was busulfan-fludarabine conditioning, a marrow graft, and cyclophosphamide on days +3 and +4. The sample consisted of PBMCs, taken after allogeneic stem cell transplant with posttransplant cyclophosphamide. The receptor comes from a female patient aged 30 to 40 who received an allogeneic stem cell transplant from a related donor, was CMV-positive, and had no GVHD. Some T cells here may be from the graft donor. The gene calls are TRBV6-4 and TRBJ2-6; D is unresolved. CDR3 region: CASSDELGANVLTF. Here the CDR3 DNA reads TGTGCCAGCAGTGACGAGCTGGGGGCCAACGTCCTGACTTTC.